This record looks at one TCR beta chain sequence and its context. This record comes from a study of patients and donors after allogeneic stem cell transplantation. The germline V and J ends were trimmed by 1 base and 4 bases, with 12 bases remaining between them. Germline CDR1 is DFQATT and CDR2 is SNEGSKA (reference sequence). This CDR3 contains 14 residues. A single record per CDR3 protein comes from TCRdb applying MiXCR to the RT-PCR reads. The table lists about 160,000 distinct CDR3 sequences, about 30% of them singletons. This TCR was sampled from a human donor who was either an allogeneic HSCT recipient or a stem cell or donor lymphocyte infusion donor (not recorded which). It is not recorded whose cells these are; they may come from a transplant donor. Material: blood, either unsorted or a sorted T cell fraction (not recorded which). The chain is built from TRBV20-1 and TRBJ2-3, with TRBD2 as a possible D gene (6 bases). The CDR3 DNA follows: TGCAGTGCTAGAGGGGGGGTTGAGGCAGATACGCAGTATTTT. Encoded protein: CSARGGVEADTQYF.